This TCR beta chain is drawn from a study of regulatory and conventional T cells in breast cancer (dated by TCRdb to about 2015). The CDR3 measures 13 amino acids from cysteine to phenylalanine. The retained sequence is limited to the CDR3, 39 bases, with the frame set at the first base. Cut back by 3 bases and 5 bases, the V and J ends lie 7 bases apart. Library preparation was by PCR. Data came from an Illumina MiSeq. In-frame beta chains were kept once TCRdb had trimmed the public reads at Q25 with fastp and called clones with MiXCR. Each entry merges the rows of one CDR3 protein and shows their most common DNA and genes. In all, the sample holds roughly 16,000 distinct CDR3 sequences, and about 32% of those were seen once. Approximately 1.6% of the sample goes to the ten largest clones. For this clonotype: Its target antigen remains unknown. No much larger clone is present one base from it, and per-base qualities are unavailable.

The clonotype originates from a female donor in good health. Sequencing was done on a sample of conventional T cells from blood. The rearranged segments are TRBV12-3 or TRBV12-4 and TRBJ1-4; there is no confident call for the D gene. The encoded CDR3 is CASSFAENEKLFF. The nucleotide sequence reads as follows: TGTGCCAGCAGTTTTGCAGAGAATGAAAAACTGTTTTTT.